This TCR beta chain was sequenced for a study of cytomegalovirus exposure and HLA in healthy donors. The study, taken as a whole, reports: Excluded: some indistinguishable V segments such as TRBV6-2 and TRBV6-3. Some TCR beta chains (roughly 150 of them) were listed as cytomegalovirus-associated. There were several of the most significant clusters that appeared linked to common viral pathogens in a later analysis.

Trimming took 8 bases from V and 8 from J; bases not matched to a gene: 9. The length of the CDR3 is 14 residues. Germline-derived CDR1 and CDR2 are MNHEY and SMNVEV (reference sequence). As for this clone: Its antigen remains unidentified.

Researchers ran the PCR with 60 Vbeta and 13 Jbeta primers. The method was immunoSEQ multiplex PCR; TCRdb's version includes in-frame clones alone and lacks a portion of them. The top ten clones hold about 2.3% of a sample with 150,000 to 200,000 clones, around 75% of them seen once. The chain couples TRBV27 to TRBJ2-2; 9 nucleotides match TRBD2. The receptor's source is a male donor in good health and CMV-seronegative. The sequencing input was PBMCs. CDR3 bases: TGTGCCAGCGGAGGTAGCGGGGGTCTTGGGGAGCTGTTTTTT. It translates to CASGGSGGLGELFF.